The next 4 T cell receptor beta chains were all read from a single sample in a study of PD-1 blockade in classical Hodgkin lymphoma (TCRdb year 2020). Sample time point, as interpreted from the label and publication: cycle 2 day 1 (C2D1) of nivolumab. Every trial patient had relapsed following autologous stem cell transplantation, and prior brentuximab vedotin exposure was what differed among cohorts A, B and C. To prepare the library, the immunoSEQ multiplex PCR assay was applied. The table comes from immuneACCESS by way of TCRdb, which keeps in-frame sequences with V and J called. Part of the clones is missing from these tables; in studies checked, under half for an unresolved V gene and the rest for unknown reasons. Counted in this sample were roughly 45,000 clones; roughly three quarters of them appeared once. The ten largest clones add up to approximately 2.9% of the sample. The sample here was peripheral blood mononuclear cells (PBMCs), taken before the second cycle of nivolumab. The source of these receptors is a human donor with classical Hodgkin lymphoma.

In its sample, this clone was seen once. The chain uses TRBV28 and TRBJ1-1; D gene uncertain. V shed 10 bases and J shed 0 bases, with 9 bases lying between them. The CDR3 sequence is 12 residues long. In germline, CDR1 is MDHEN, CDR2 SYDVKM. CDR3 loop: CANPNLNTEAFF. CDR3 nucleotides: TGTGCCAACCCGAATTTGAACACTGAAGCTTTCTTT.

The rearrangement uses TRBV28 and TRBJ1-5; no definite D call. CDR1 is MDHEN, CDR2 SYDVKM, per germline. CDR3 length: 16 amino acids. Trimming took 6 bases from V and 1 from J, leaving 16 bases between them. CDR3 in amino acids: CASRILGRLSNQPQHF. The CDR3 DNA reads TGTGCCAGCAGGATTCTTGGGCGGCTCAGCAATCAGCCCCAGCATTTT. The full variable domain, rest sourced from reference TRBV28 and TRBJ1-5, is DVKVTQSSRYLVKRTGEKVFLECVQDMDHENMFWYRQDPGLGLRLIYFSYDVKMKEKGDIPEGYSVSREKKERFSLILESASTNQTSMYLCASRILGRLSNQPQHFGDGTRLSIL.

This chain connects TRBV19 to TRBJ1-2; 7 positions agree with TRBD1. The CDR3 sequence is 13 residues long. The germline V gene has CDR1 LNHDA and CDR2 SQIVND (reference sequence). V trimming: 3 bases; J trimming: 8 bases; junction bases outside the gene matches: 6. Here the CDR3 DNA reads TGTGCCAGTAGTATCTTCGACAGGGAGGGCTACACCTTC. Translated: CASSIFDREGYTF.

This chain links TRBV6-5 with TRBJ1-5; D is unclear. The V gene lost 2 bases and the J gene lost 3 bases, with 5 bases spanning the gap. This CDR3 is 13 amino acids long. The germline CDR1 and CDR2 sequences are MNHEY and SVGAGI. The CDR3 is CASSYADNQPQHF. Written as DNA, the CDR3 is TGTGCCAGCAGTTACGCGGACAATCAGCCCCAGCATTTT.